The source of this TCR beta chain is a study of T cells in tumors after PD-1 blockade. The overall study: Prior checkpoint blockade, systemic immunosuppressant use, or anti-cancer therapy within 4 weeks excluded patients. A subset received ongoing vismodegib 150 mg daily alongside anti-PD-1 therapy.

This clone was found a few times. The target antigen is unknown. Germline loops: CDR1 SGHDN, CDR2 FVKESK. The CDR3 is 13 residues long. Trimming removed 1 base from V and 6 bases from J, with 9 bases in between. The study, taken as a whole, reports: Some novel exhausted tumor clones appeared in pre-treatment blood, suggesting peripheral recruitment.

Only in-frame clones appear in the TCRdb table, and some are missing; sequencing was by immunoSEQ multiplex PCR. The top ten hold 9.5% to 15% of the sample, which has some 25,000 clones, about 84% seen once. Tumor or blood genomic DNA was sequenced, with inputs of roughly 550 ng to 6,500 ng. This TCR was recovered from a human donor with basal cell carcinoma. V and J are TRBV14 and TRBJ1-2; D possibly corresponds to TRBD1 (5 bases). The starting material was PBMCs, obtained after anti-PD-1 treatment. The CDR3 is CASSQARGDGYTF. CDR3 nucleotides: TGTGCCAGCAGCCAAGCTCGGGGGGATGGCTACACCTTC.